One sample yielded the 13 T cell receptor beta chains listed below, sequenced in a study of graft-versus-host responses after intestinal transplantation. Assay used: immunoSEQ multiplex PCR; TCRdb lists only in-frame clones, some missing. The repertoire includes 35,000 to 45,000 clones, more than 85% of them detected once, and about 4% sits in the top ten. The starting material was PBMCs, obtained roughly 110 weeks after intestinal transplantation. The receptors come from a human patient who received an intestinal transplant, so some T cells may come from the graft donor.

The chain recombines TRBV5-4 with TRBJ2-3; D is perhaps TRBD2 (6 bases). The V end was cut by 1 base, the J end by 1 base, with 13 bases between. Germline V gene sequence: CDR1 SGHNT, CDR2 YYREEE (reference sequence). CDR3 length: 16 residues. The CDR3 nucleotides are TGTGCCAGCAGCTTGCTCGGAGCGGGCCGCACAGATACGCAGTATTTT. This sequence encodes CASSLLGAGRTDTQYF.

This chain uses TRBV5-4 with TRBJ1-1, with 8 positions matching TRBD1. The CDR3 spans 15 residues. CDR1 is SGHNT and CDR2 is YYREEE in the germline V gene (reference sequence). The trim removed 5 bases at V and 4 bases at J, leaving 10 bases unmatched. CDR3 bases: TGTGCCAGCAGAACTCAGGGGGCGCGGCCCACTGAAGCTTTCTTT. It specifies CASRTQGARPTEAFF.

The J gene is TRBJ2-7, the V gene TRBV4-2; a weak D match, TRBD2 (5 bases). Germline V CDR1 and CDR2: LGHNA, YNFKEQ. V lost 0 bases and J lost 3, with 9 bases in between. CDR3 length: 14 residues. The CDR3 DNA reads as TGTGCCAGCAGCCAAGAGAGCGGAGACTACGAGCAGTACTTC. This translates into CASSQESGDYEQYF.

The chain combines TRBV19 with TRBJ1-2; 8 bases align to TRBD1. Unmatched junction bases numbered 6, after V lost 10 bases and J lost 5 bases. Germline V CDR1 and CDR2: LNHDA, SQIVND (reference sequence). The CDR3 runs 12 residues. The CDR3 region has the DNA TGTGCCACCACAACAGGGGGGTATGGCTACACCTTC. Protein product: CATTTGGYGYTF.

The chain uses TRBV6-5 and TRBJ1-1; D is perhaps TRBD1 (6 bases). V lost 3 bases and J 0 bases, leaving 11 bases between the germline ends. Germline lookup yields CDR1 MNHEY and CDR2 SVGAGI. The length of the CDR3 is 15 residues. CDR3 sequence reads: CASSYIGGMNTEAFF. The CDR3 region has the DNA TGTGCCAGCAGTTATATTGGGGGCATGAACACTGAAGCTTTCTTT.

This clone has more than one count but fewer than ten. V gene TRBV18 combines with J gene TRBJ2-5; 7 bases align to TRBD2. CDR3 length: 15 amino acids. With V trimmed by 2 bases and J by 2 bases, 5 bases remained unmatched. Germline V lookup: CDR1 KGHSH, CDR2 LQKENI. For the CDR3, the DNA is TGTGCCAGCTCACCAGATGCTAGCGGTCAAGAGACCCAGTACTTC. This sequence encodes CASSPDASGQETQYF.

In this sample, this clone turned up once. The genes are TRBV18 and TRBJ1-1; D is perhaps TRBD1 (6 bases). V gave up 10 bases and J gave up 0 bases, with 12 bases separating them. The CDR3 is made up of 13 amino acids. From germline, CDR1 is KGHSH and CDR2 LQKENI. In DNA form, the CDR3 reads TGTGCCACCCAGGGGACGGTGAACACTGAAGCTTTCTTT. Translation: CATQGTVNTEAFF.

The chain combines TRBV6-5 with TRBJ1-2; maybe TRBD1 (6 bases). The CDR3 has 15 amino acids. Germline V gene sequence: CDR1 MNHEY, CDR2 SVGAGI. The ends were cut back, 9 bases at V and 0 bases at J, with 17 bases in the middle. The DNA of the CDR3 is TGTGCCAGTCGGGCCCCGGACAGATCTAACTATGGCTACACCTTC. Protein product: CASRAPDRSNYGYTF.

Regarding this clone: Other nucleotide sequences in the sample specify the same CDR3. CDR3 bases: TGTGCCAGCAGCAGGACATTAGAAGCTTTCTTT. This gives the protein CASSRTLEAFF. The V call is TRBV7-6, the J call TRBJ1-1, with D possibly matching TRBD1 (5 bases). V was pared by 5 bases and J by 8 bases, with 9 bases between. The V gene's germline CDR1 is SGHVS and CDR2 FNYEAQ. This CDR3 region has 11 residues.

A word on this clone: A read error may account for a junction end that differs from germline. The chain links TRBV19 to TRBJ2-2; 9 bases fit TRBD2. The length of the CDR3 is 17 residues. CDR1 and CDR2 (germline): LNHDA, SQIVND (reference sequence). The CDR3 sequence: CASTISRGRAVPGELFF. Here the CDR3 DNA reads TGTGCCAGTACTATATCGCGCGGGAGGGCCGTTCCCGGGGAGCTGTTTTTT. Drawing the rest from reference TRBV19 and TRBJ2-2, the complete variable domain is DGGITQSPKYLFRKEGQNVTLSCEQNLNHDAMYWYRQDPGQGLRLIYYSQIVNDFQKGDIAEGYSVSREKKESFPLTVTSAQKNPTAFYLCASTISRGRAVPGELFFGEGSRLTVL.

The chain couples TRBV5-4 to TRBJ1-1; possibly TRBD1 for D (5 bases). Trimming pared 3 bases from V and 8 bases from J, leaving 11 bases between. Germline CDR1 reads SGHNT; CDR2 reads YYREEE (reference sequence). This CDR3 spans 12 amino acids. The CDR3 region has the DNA TGTGCCAGCAGCTGGGGCAGAGGGGAAGCTTTCTTT. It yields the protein CASSWGRGEAFF.

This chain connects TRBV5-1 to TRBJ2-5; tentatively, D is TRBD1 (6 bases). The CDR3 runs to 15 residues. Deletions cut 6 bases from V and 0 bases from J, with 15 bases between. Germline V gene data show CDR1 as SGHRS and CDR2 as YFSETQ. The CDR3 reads CASTEQGWYQETQYF. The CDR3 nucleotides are TGCGCCAGCACCGAACAGGGATGGTACCAAGAGACCCAGTACTTC. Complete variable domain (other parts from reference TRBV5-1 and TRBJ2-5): KAGVTQTPRYLIKTRGQQVTLSCSPISGHRSVSWYQQTPGQGLQFLFEYFSETQRNKGNFPGRFSGRQFSNSRSEMNVSTLELGDSALYLCASTEQGWYQETQYFGPGTRLLVL.

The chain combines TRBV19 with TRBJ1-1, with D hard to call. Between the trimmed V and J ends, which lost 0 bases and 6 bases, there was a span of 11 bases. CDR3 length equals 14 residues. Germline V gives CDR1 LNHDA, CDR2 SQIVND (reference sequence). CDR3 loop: CASSIDQNWAEAFF. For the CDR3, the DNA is TGTGCCAGTAGTATAGATCAAAATTGGGCTGAAGCTTTCTTT.